This T cell receptor (beta chain) was sequenced in a study of blood T cell repertoires in COVID-19. Across the study: The origin of the acute and convalescent COVID-19 samples was the United States, Italy and Spain. T cells, B-cell-depleted T cells, or PBMCs supplied cDNA or gDNA.

The CDR3 runs 14 residues. V was cut by 0 bases and J by 9 bases, with 12 bases left in between. Germline-derived CDR1 and CDR2 are LGHNA and YSLEER. Study processing details: Estimated nucleated cell counts came from reference gene primer amplification. Produced via immunoSEQ multiplex PCR; TCRdb's table is partial and in-frame only. Clone size and the V and J calls come from that table; the DNA yielded D and trimming. The sample yields around 60,000 clones, about nine tenths seen once. This clonotype originated in a man aged 60 to 75 with acute or convalescent COVID-19. V is TRBV4-3 and J is TRBJ1-5; D is uncertain. Sequencing input: peripheral blood. The CDR3 DNA follows: TGCGCCAGCAGCCAAGATTTAGGACTTGGGCCCCAGCATTTT. This encodes CASSQDLGLGPQHF.